The clone carrying this TCR beta chain was seen a single time. Per the original methods: Researchers report that nucleated cell counts were estimated from reference gene primer amplification. Assay: immunoSEQ multiplex PCR; the TCRdb copy retains only in-frame clones and omits some. The V and J calls and clone size were taken over from that table, and D and trimming were inferred from the DNA. The table records some 70,000 clones, 75% to 90% of them present only once. These data are taken from a study of blood T cell repertoires in COVID-19. This CDR3 is 19 amino acids long. Trimming stripped 4 bases from V and 4 bases from J, with 28 bases between. Germline V gene sequence: CDR1 KGHDR, CDR2 SFDVKD.

The chain recombines TRBV24-1 with TRBJ2-7; no reliable D call. The TCR comes from a middle-aged man with COVID-19, enrolled during active disease. The sequenced sample consisted of peripheral blood. As DNA, the CDR3 is TGTGCCACCAGTGAGAACAGAGATTCGGATCGGATCAAATATTACGAGCAGTACTTC. Protein sequence: CATSENRDSDRIKYYEQYF.